The text below deals with one T cell receptor (beta chain). The entry originates in a study of blood T cell repertoires in COVID-19. CDR3 length equals 16 residues. The V gene's germline CDR1 is LNHNV and CDR2 YYDKDF (reference sequence). The J segment lost 6 bases and the V segment lost 3 bases, leaving 11 bases of the junction unmatched. TCRdb's table, derived via immunoSEQ multiplex PCR, lists solely in-frame clones and lacks some. This sample yields about 300,000 clones, of which approximately 85% are seen a single time; about 9.8% belongs to the top ten. This receptor was identified in a man aged 18 to 30 with active or convalescent COVID-19. The rearrangement joins TRBV15 to TRBJ2-3; the match to TRBD2 covers 8 bases. The specimen was peripheral blood. CDR3: CATSRSRGGASDTQYF. The DNA of the CDR3 is TGTGCCACCAGCAGGTCCCGGGGGGGGGCATCTGATACGCAGTATTTT.